This T cell receptor beta chain was found in a study of blood T cell repertoires in COVID-19. Across the whole study: The United States, Italy and Spain were the sources of the acute and convalescent COVID-19 samples. T cells, B-cell-depleted T cells, or PBMCs provided the cDNA or gDNA that served as material.

Participants, about 18 to 90 years old, spanned fewer than 30 US areas. Participant-reported clinical history was the basis for cohort assignment. Germline assignment: CDR1 MNHEY and CDR2 SMNVEV (reference sequence). V lost 6 bases, J lost 5 bases, and 9 bases stayed unmatched. This CDR3 is built from 15 residues. This clone was picked up one time. Assay used: immunoSEQ multiplex PCR; TCRdb lists only in-frame clones, some missing. The table includes roughly 400,000 clones, roughly 86% detected once. This receptor was obtained from a woman aged 30 to 39 who had recovered from COVID-19. Sequencing was performed on PBMCs or T cells enriched from blood (not recorded which). The J gene is TRBJ2-2, the V gene TRBV27, with TRBD2 matching over 7 bases. CDR3 DNA sequence: TGTGCCAGCAGCGAAAGGTGGGGAGGGACCGGGGAGCTGTTTTTT. It encodes CASSERWGGTGELFF.